The clone carrying this T cell receptor beta chain was counted a few times. This sample was included in a study of cytomegalovirus exposure and HLA in healthy donors. Use of 60 Vbeta and 13 Jbeta primers characterized the PCR. The protocol was immunoSEQ multiplex PCR, while the TCRdb copy is restricted to in-frame clones and leaves out a portion. The data show 45,000 to 65,000 clones, with approximately 80% seen just once and approximately 3.3% held by the top ten. This TCR was sampled from a middle-aged woman in good health and CMV-seropositive. Sequenced input: PBMCs.

For the CDR3, the DNA is TGTGCCAGCAGCCAAGGGCGGACAGTCCCCTACGAGCAGTACTTC. It yields the protein CASSQGRTVPYEQYF. The chain employs TRBV4-2 and TRBJ2-7, with D possibly being TRBD1 (6 bases). The CDR3 is 15 residues long. V gave up 1 base and J gave up 2 bases, with 12 bases separating them. Germline CDR1 and CDR2: LGHNA and YNFKEQ.